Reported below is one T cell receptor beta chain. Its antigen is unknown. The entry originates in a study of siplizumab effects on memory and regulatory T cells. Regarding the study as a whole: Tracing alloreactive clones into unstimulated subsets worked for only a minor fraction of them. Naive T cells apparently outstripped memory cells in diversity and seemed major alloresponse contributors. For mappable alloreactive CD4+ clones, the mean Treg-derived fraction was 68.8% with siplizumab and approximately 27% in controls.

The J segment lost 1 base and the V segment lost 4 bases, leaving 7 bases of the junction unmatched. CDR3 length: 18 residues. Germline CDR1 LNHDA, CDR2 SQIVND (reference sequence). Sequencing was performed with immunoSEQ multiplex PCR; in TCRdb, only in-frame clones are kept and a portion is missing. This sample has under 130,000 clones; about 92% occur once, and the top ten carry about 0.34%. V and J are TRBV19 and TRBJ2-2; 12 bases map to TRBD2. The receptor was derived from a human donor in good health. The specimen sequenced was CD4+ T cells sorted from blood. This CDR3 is CASSKRGTSGLNTGELFF. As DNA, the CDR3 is TGTGCCAGTAGTAAACGAGGGACTAGCGGGCTGAACACCGGGGAGCTGTTTTTT.